Presented here are 29 T cell receptor beta chains from one specimen sequenced in a study of T cells in Graves' hyperthyroidism and ophthalmopathy. RNA transcripts gave rise to amplified TCR beta CDR3 regions. During a first-round RT-PCR of the TCR CDR3, the HTBI primer set was used. MiXCR, run by TCRdb on the multiplex PCR reads, gives a single entry per CDR3 protein. This table holds hundreds of thousands of distinct CDR3 sequences, 45% found once. The sequencing sample was made of peripheral blood or thyroid tissue (not recorded which). These receptors were taken from an adult man with Graves' disease, either hyperthyroidism or ophthalmopathy (not recorded which).

The chain links TRBV6-5 to TRBJ2-5; 8 positions match TRBD1. Trimming removed 4 bases from V and 5 bases from J; junction bases left unmatched: 9. The CDR3 runs to 15 residues. Germline loops: CDR1 MNHEY, CDR2 SVGAGI. Here the CDR3 reads CASSWTGKGTETQYF. The CDR3 bases are TGTGCCAGCAGTTGGACAGGGAAGGGTACGGAGACCCAGTACTTC.

The chain couples TRBV14 to TRBJ2-5, with D perhaps TRBD2 (6 bases). The CDR3 length is 15 residues. CDR1 is SGHDN and CDR2 is FVKESK in the germline V gene. Trimming removed 2 bases at V and 5 bases at J, with 15 bases between. CDR3 nucleotide sequence: TGTGCCAGCAGCCAACTCTGGGGGGTCGAGGAGACCCAGTACTTC. Amino acids: CASSQLWGVEETQYF.

This clonotype was seen just once. It is likely a read error, because the conserved phenylalanine at the end of the CDR3 is missing. V is TRBV7-9 and J is TRBJ2-7; 10 bases map to TRBD2. Germline V CDR1 and CDR2: SEHNR, FQNEAQ (reference sequence). CDR3 length: 16 amino acids. The J segment lost 6 bases and the V segment lost 2 bases, leaving 10 bases of the junction unmatched. CDR3 residues: CASSLFERGGTGEQYL. The CDR3 bases are TGTGCCAGCAGCTTATTCGAGCGGGGGGGCACTGGCGAGCAGTACCTC.

In its sample, this clonotype was seen a few times. The genes are TRBV20-1 and TRBJ2-3; D perhaps matches TRBD1 (8 bases). This CDR3 region has 15 residues. Between the trimmed V and J ends, which lost 6 bases and 0 bases, there was a span of 16 bases. Germline V CDR1 and CDR2: DFQATT, SNEGSKA (reference sequence). CDR3 residues: CSAQGASGSTDTQYF. The CDR3 coding sequence is TGCAGTGCCCAGGGGGCTAGCGGTAGCACAGATACGCAGTATTTT.

The genes are TRBV19 and TRBJ1-5; D remains ambiguous. Trimming stripped 3 bases from V and 0 bases from J, with 9 bases between. The germline CDR1 and CDR2 sequences are LNHDA and SQIVND (reference sequence). CDR3 length: 15 residues. The CDR3 loop is CASSMFANSNQPQHF. The CDR3 coding sequence is TGTGCCAGTAGTATGTTCGCCAATAGCAATCAGCCCCAGCATTTT.

The rearrangement links TRBV24-1 to TRBJ2-2; 11 bases match TRBD1. With V trimmed by 7 bases and J by 6 bases, 3 bases remained unmatched. Germline lookup yields CDR1 KGHDR and CDR2 SFDVKD. The CDR3 covers 14 residues. The CDR3 protein is CATRGTGGPGELFF. The CDR3 DNA reads as TGTGCCACCAGGGGGACAGGGGGACCCGGGGAGCTGTTTTTT.

The chain combines TRBV25-1 with TRBJ1-6; the D is unclear. V was pared by 11 bases and J by 5 bases, with 4 bases between. The CDR3 length is 10 residues. Germline CDR1 reads MGHDK; CDR2 reads SYGVNS. DNA for the CDR3: TGTGCCCTCAATAATTCACCCCTCCACTTT. Translated: CALNNSPLHF.

Concerning this clonotype: A read error may be the cause here, since a much bigger clone is one base away. The chain joins TRBV7-9 to TRBJ1-2; 9 nucleotides align to TRBD1. This CDR3 is built from 12 residues. Germline CDR1 and CDR2: SEHNR and FQNEAQ (reference sequence). The CDR3 region has the DNA TGTGCCGGCAGCGACACAGGGGGCGGCTACACCTTC. Residues: CAGSDTGGGYTF.

The J gene is TRBJ2-5, the V gene TRBV20-1, with TRBD2 matching 9 bases. CDR1 DFQATT and CDR2 SNEGSKA come from the germline V gene (reference sequence). This CDR3 has 15 amino acids. The V gene end was trimmed by 5 bases and the J gene end by 3 bases; junction bases not matched to a gene: 10. For the CDR3, the DNA is TGCAGTGCTCCATGGGGGACTAGCTGGAAAGAGACCCAGTACTTC. It yields the protein CSAPWGTSWKETQYF.

This clonotype has more than one count but fewer than ten. The chain employs TRBV5-1 and TRBJ1-4; no definite D call. The V end was cut by 2 bases, the J end by 3 bases, with 8 bases between. CDR3 length: 14 residues. The germline V gene encodes CDR1 SGHRS and CDR2 YFSETQ. CDR3 sequence: CASSLERPNEKLFF. The CDR3 DNA follows: TGCGCCAGCAGCTTAGAAAGGCCTAATGAAAAACTGTTTTTT.

Here the CDR3 DNA reads TGTGCCAGCAGTCAGGGAAGAGGTGGTGACTACACCTTC. It encodes CASSQGRGGDYTF. The genes are TRBV7-9 and TRBJ1-2; D perhaps matches TRBD1 (5 bases). The CDR3 spans 13 residues. Between the trimmed V and J ends, which lost 6 bases and 10 bases, there was a span of 18 bases. Germline-derived CDR1 and CDR2 are SEHNR and FQNEAQ (reference sequence). Complete variable domain (other parts from reference TRBV7-9 and TRBJ1-2): DTGVSQNPRHKITKRGQNVTFRCDPISEHNRLYWYRQTLGQGPEFLTYFQNEAQLEKSRLLSDRFSAERPKGSFSTLEIQRTEQGDSAMYLCASSQGRGGDYTFGSGTRLTVV.

This clonotype was recorded once. This rearrangement joins TRBV6-1 to TRBJ1-3, with TRBD1 matching over 8 bases. CDR1 is MNHNS, CDR2 SASEGT, per germline. The V gene end was trimmed by 6 bases and the J gene end by 11 bases; junction bases not matched to a gene: 9. The CDR3 contains 13 residues. This CDR3 reads CASRLGQGMAIYF. The CDR3 DNA reads as TGTGCCAGCAGACTAGGACAGGGTATGGCCATATATTTT.

This clonotype showed up just a few times. CDR3 amino acids: CASSLGARNQPQHF. The CDR3 bases are TGCGCCAGCAGCTTGGGGGCCAGGAATCAGCCCCAGCATTTT. J is TRBJ1-5 and V is TRBV5-1; D call uncertain. The CDR3 consists of 14 residues. The germline V gene has CDR1 SGHRS and CDR2 YFSETQ. V was trimmed by 0 bases and J by 4 bases, leaving 8 bases between them.

Concerning this clonotype itself: Here the CDR3 omits its conserved ending phenylalanine or tryptophan, so a read error is the likely source. It is unclear where the CDR3 begins or ends on the DNA, so no DNA is shown, and the CDR3 is as TCRdb lists it. The chain combines TRBV10-3 with TRBJ1-4; TRBD1, the table's D call, was not compared with the DNA. The CDR3 spans 11 amino acids, including both terminal residues. Germline V gene data show CDR1 as ENHRY and CDR2 as SYGVKD. The CDR3 is CATALGQGASY.

The chain employs TRBV29-1 and TRBJ1-2; D possibly corresponds to TRBD1 (6 bases). The CDR3 sequence is 12 residues long. V was cut by 4 bases and J by 7 bases, with 13 bases left in between. Germline V lookup: CDR1 SQVTM, CDR2 ANQGSEA. The DNA of the CDR3 is TGCAGCGTTGCCCCAGGGGTCAGTGGCTACACCTTC. Translation: CSVAPGVSGYTF.

This clonotype occurred once. A much bigger clone sits one base away, suggesting this may be a read error. The chain combines TRBV9 with TRBJ1-6; 9 nucleotides match TRBD1. CDR3 size: 14 residues. With 2 bases clipped from V and 8 bases from J, the junction kept 2 bases outside the gene matches. CDR1 and CDR2 (germline): SGDLS, YYNGEE. The CDR3 sequence is CASSVTGGDSPLHF. The CDR3 nucleotides read TGTGCCAGCAGCGTGACAGGGGGGGATTCACCCCTCCACTTT.

The table lists this clonotype with a few counts. The genes are TRBV7-9 and TRBJ1-2; D is uncertain. The V end lost 2 bases, the J end lost 8 bases, and 18 bases lay between the germline ends. Looked up from germline, CDR1 is SEHNR and CDR2 is FQNEAQ (reference sequence). This CDR3 spans 15 amino acids. CDR3 residues: CASSLRTNSREGYTF. CDR3 nucleotides: TGTGCCAGCAGCTTAAGGACGAACAGCCGGGAAGGCTACACCTTC.

This clonotype has only a few counts. This rearrangement joins TRBV7-8 to TRBJ1-1; D not resolved. V was cut by 5 bases and J by 1 base, with 8 bases left in between. Germline assignment: CDR1 SGHVS and CDR2 FQNEAQ. The CDR3 length is 13 residues. In DNA form, the CDR3 reads TGTGCCAGCAGCAAGATGGAGAACACTGAAGCTTTCTTT. It is translated as CASSKMENTEAFF. The variable domain in full, completed from reference TRBV7-8 and TRBJ1-1, reads GAGVSQSPRYKVAKRGQDVALRCDPISGHVSLFWYQQALGQGPEFLTYFQNEAQLDKSGLPSDRFFAERPEGSVSTLKIQRTQQEDSAVYLCASSKMENTEAFFGQGTRLTVV.

The chain links TRBV16 to TRBJ1-1; the D is unclear. This CDR3 spans 13 amino acids. The V and J ends lost 0 bases and 4 bases respectively, with 6 bases between them. Germline CDR1 and CDR2: KGHSY and FQNENV. The CDR3 DNA reads as TGTGCCAGCAGCCAATCCGGTGTCACTGAAGCTTTCTTT. Its translation is CASSQSGVTEAFF.

V gene TRBV29-1 combines with J gene TRBJ1-2; D might be TRBD1 (5 bases). The V and J ends lost 6 bases and 5 bases respectively, with 13 bases between them. This CDR3 is 12 amino acids long. Germline V gene lookup returns CDR1 SQVTM and CDR2 ANQGSEA. The CDR3 DNA sequence: TGCAGCGTCGCCGGGACGTCTTATGGCTACACCTTC. Translating it yields CSVAGTSYGYTF. Filled out from reference TRBV29-1 and TRBJ1-2, the complete variable domain reads SAVISQKPSRDICQRGTSLTIQCQVDSQVTMMFWYRQQPGQSLTLIATANQGSEATYESGFVIDKFPISRPNLTFSTLTVSNMSPEDSSIYLCSVAGTSYGYTFGSGTRLTVV.

This clonotype was seen at least ten times. V gene TRBV7-9 combines with J gene TRBJ1-3; D is unclear. V lost 1 base, J lost 4 bases, and 8 bases lay in between. The CDR3 spans 14 residues. The germline V gene encodes CDR1 SEHNR and CDR2 FQNEAQ (reference sequence). Here the CDR3 reads CASSLGEGGNTIYF. The CDR3 DNA is TGTGCCAGCAGCTTAGGAGAGGGCGGAAACACCATATATTTT.

This clonotype was recorded many times. The V gene is TRBV6-5, the J gene TRBJ1-2, with D possibly being TRBD1 (5 bases). The CDR3 is made up of 13 amino acids. Trimming removed 5 bases at V and 4 bases at J, with 11 bases between. Germline V gives CDR1 MNHEY, CDR2 SVGAGI. CDR3 region: CASSVSDSYGYTF. In DNA, the CDR3 is TGTGCCAGCAGTGTCTCCGACAGCTATGGCTACACCTTC.

The J gene is TRBJ1-6, the V gene TRBV29-1; D may be TRBD1 (6 bases). V lost 7 bases and J lost 13, with 17 bases in between. This CDR3 is built from 12 residues. Germline V gives CDR1 SQVTM, CDR2 ANQGSEA. For the CDR3, the DNA is TGCAGCGAATCACAGGGTCTAGGGCCCCTCCACTTT. Translated, it gives CSESQGLGPLHF.

Only a few counts were recorded for this clonotype. The V and J genes are TRBV2 and TRBJ1-1; no firm D call. This CDR3 region has 14 residues. V lost 6 bases and J 5 bases, leaving 16 bases between the germline ends. Germline assignment: CDR1 SNHLY and CDR2 FYNNEI. The CDR3 DNA reads as TGTGCCAGCAGCCAAGCGTACGAGGGTACTGAAGCTTTCTTT. It is translated as CASSQAYEGTEAFF.

This chain connects TRBV2 to TRBJ1-1; TRBD1 aligns across 10 bases. Per the germline V gene, CDR1 is SNHLY and CDR2 is FYNNEI. This CDR3 region has 15 residues. V dropped 5 bases and J dropped 6; count of bases not matched to a gene: 9. The CDR3 loop is CASSSRDRGWAEAFF. CDR3 in DNA: TGTGCCAGCAGTAGCCGGGACAGGGGCTGGGCTGAAGCTTTCTTT.

Of note for this clonotype: A much larger clone differs from this one at a single base, so this may be a read error. V and J are TRBV12-3 or TRBV12-4 and TRBJ2-5, with D possibly TRBD2 on 6 matching bases. Trimming stripped 7 bases from V and 5 bases from J, with 20 bases between. The CDR3 spans 15 residues. The CDR3 DNA is TGTGCCAGCACCTTTGGGACCCCCAGCGGGGAGACCCAGTACTTC. Protein sequence: CASTFGTPSGETQYF.

The V and J genes are TRBV2 and TRBJ2-6, with D perhaps TRBD1 (6 bases). Germline CDR1 and CDR2: SNHLY and FYNNEI. Trimming took 6 bases from V and 0 from J, leaving 9 bases between them. The CDR3 runs to 15 residues. CDR3 DNA: TGTGCCAGCAGAAAAGGGGGCTCTGGGGCCAACGTCCTGACTTTC. Its translation is CASRKGGSGANVLTF. Combining the CDR3 with reference TRBV2 and TRBJ2-6 gives the whole variable domain EPEVTQTPSHQVTQMGQEVILRCVPISNHLYFYWYRQILGQKVEFLVSFYNNEISEKSEIFDDQFSVERPDGSNFTLKIRSTKLEDSAMYFCASRKGGSGANVLTFGAGSRLTVL.

This clonotype was picked up many times. The chain combines TRBV20-1 with TRBJ1-2; D not certain. V was trimmed by 3 bases and J by 5 bases, leaving 16 bases between them. This CDR3 is 14 amino acids long. Germline CDR1 reads DFQATT; CDR2 reads SNEGSKA (reference sequence). CDR3 amino acids: CSASDEGLWYGYTF. The CDR3, as DNA: TGCAGTGCTAGCGATGAAGGCCTTTGGTATGGCTACACCTTC.

This clonotype showed up many times. The chain couples TRBV5-1 to TRBJ1-4; D is possibly TRBD1 (5 bases). Trimming stripped 0 bases from V and 7 bases from J, with 13 bases between. Germline V gene data show CDR1 as SGHRS and CDR2 as YFSETQ. The CDR3 has 15 amino acids. The CDR3 coding sequence is TGCGCCAGCAGCTTGGACGGGACGTCGGGTGAAAAACTGTTTTTT. Amino acids: CASSLDGTSGEKLFF.